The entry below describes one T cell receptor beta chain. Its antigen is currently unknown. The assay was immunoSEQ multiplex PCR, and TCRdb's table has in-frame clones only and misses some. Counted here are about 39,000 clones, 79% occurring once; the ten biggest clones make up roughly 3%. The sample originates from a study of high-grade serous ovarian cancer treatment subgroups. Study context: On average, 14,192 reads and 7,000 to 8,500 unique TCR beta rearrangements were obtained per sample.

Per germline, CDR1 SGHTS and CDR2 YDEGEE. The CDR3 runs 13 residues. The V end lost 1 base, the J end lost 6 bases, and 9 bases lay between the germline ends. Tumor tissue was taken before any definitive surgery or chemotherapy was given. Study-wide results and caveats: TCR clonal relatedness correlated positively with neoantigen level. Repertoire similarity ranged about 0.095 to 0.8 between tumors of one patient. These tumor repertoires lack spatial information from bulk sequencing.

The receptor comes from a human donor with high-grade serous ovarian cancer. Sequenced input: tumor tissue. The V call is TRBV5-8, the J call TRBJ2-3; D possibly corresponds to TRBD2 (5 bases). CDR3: CASSLFEGDTQYF. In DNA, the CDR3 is TGTGCCAGCAGCTTGTTTGAGGGCGATACGCAGTATTTT.